The clone carrying this TCR beta chain was seen many times. The sample originates from a study of early T cells in non-severe SARS-CoV-2 infection. Germline CDR1 is SGDLS and CDR2 is YYNGEE. Germline trimming cut 1 base from V and 10 bases from J; bases unmatched to any gene: 7. This CDR3 contains 14 residues. Unique molecular identifiers were added to individual cDNA molecules. A single record per CDR3 protein comes from TCRdb applying MiXCR to the 5' RACE reads. The data hold about 44,000 distinct CDR3 sequences, with less than 7% observed a single time. The chain uses TRBV9 and TRBJ2-1; TRBD1 agrees at 8 bases. The sequenced sample was whole blood. The source is an adult who was a healthcare worker with PCR-confirmed SARS-CoV-2 infection or an uninfected control (not recorded which). DNA of the CDR3: TGTGCCAGCAGCGTACAGGGGGCAGGGGACGAGCAGTTCTTC. Protein: CASSVQGAGDEQFF.